The 21 T cell receptor beta chains below were found in one sample sequenced in a study of cytomegalovirus exposure and HLA in healthy donors. Amplification used 60 Vbeta primers and 13 Jbeta primers. Libraries were prepared by immunoSEQ multiplex PCR; TCRdb keeps only in-frame clonotypes and omits some of them. This sample has 95,000 to 130,000 clones, with 65% to 90% found just once. Sequenced input: PBMCs. These receptors all come from a woman under 40 in good health and CMV-seronegative.

This clone has a single count. The V call is TRBV19, the J call TRBJ1-1; 12 bases fit TRBD1. V shed 7 bases and J 5 bases; nucleotides not matched to a gene: 8. This CDR3 is built from 15 residues. Germline lookup yields CDR1 LNHDA and CDR2 SQIVND (reference sequence). CDR3 amino acids: CASKFRGQGATEAFF. The CDR3 DNA is TGTGCCAGTAAGTTTCGGGGACAGGGGGCTACTGAAGCTTTCTTT. Supplemented by reference TRBV19 and TRBJ1-1, the full variable domain reads DGGITQSPKYLFRKEGQNVTLSCEQNLNHDAMYWYRQDPGQGLRLIYYSQIVNDFQKGDIAEGYSVSREKKESFPLTVTSAQKNPTAFYLCASKFRGQGATEAFFGQGTRLTVV.

The chain recombines TRBV4-1 with TRBJ2-1, with D tentatively TRBD2 (5 bases). Germline values: CDR1 MGHRA, CDR2 YSYEKL. Trimming shortened V by 1 base and J by 9 bases, and 19 bases separated the two germline ends. This CDR3 comprises 16 residues. The CDR3 spells CASSQGSFSSSAEQFF. The DNA for the CDR3 is TGCGCCAGCAGCCAAGGATCCTTCAGTAGTAGCGCTGAGCAGTTCTTC.

The V call is TRBV27, the J call TRBJ2-1; D is possibly TRBD1 (6 bases). The germline V gene encodes CDR1 MNHEY and CDR2 SMNVEV (reference sequence). The CDR3 sequence is 14 residues long. V lost 5 bases and J 7 bases, leaving 15 bases between the germline ends. The CDR3 bases are TGTGCCAGCAGTCCACAGGGTTATTTGAATGAGCAGTTCTTC. As protein: CASSPQGYLNEQFF.

To note about this clone: A junction boundary mismatches the germline segment, possibly from a read error. The gene calls are TRBV5-4 and TRBJ2-7; D may be TRBD1 (5 bases). This CDR3 is built from 11 residues. From germline, CDR1 is SGHNT and CDR2 YYREEE (reference sequence). The CDR3 region is CASSSNGDSKF. The CDR3 nucleotides read TGTGCCAGCAGCTCCAACGGAGACAGTAAGTTC. Looking up the rest from reference TRBV5-4 and TRBJ2-7 gives the full variable domain: ETGVTQSPTHLIKTRGQQVTLRCSSQSGHNTVSWYQQALGQGPQFIFQYYREEENGRGNFPPRFSGLQFPNYSSELNVNALELDDSALYLCASSSNGDSKFGPGTRLTVT.

The chain employs TRBV7-2 and TRBJ1-1; D is unclear. There are 18 residues in the CDR3. Germline V gives CDR1 SGHTA, CDR2 FQGNSA. Trimming shortened V by 3 bases and J by 0 bases, and 20 bases separated the two germline ends. This CDR3 is CASSFRRTGRNMNTEAFF. For the CDR3, the DNA is TGTGCCAGCAGCTTTAGACGGACGGGGAGAAACATGAACACTGAAGCTTTCTTT.

The chain has TRBV21-1 and TRBJ2-7; TRBD1, the table's D call, was not compared with the DNA. TRBV21-1 is designated a pseudogene. The CDR3 consists of 15 residues. CDR3 nucleotide sequence: TGTGCCAGCAGCAAAGCCGAGGGGGAGACAAACGAGCAGTACTTC. Translated: CASSKAEGETNEQYF.

This clone was seen only once. J is TRBJ1-5 and V is TRBV30; 9 bases line up with TRBD1. This CDR3 has 14 amino acids. Trimming cost V 3 bases and J 2 bases; bases outside gene matches: 2. Germline V gene data show CDR1 as GTSNPN and CDR2 as SVGIG (reference sequence). CDR3 DNA: TGTGCCTGGAGCAGGGACAGGGGCAATCAGCCCCAGCATTTT. It specifies CAWSRDRGNQPQHF.

The V and J genes are TRBV28 and TRBJ1-4, with D maybe TRBD1 (5 bases). V lost 2 bases and J 6 bases, leaving 10 bases between the germline ends. Germline V gene sequence: CDR1 MDHEN, CDR2 SYDVKM. This CDR3 contains 14 residues. CDR3 residues: CASSLGGGDEKLFF. CDR3 DNA: TGTGCCAGCAGTTTAGGTGGGGGGGATGAAAAACTGTTTTTT.

The genes are TRBV5-1 and TRBJ2-7, with 9 bases identical to TRBD1. Germline V gene data show CDR1 as SGHRS and CDR2 as YFSETQ. The CDR3 extends over 14 amino acids. V shed 2 bases and J 6 bases; nucleotides not matched to a gene: 6. This chain's CDR3 is CASSFPSTGGEQYF. In DNA form, the CDR3 reads TGCGCCAGCAGCTTTCCCTCGACAGGGGGCGAGCAGTACTTC.

The rearrangement joins TRBV2 to TRBJ1-4, with D tentatively TRBD1 (5 bases). CDR1 and CDR2 from the germline V gene are SNHLY and FYNNEI. CDR3 length: 13 amino acids. Deletions cut 7 bases from V and 3 bases from J, with 9 bases between. The CDR3 DNA sequence: TGTGCCAGCAAGGCAGGGTCTAATGAAAAACTGTTTTTT. As protein: CASKAGSNEKLFF. The full variable domain, rest sourced from reference TRBV2 and TRBJ1-4, is EPEVTQTPSHQVTQMGQEVILRCVPISNHLYFYWYRQILGQKVEFLVSFYNNEISEKSEIFDDQFSVERPDGSNFTLKIRSTKLEDSAMYFCASKAGSNEKLFFGSGTQLSVL.

The V gene is TRBV29-1, the J gene TRBJ2-1; D is undetermined. Deletions cut 6 bases from V and 0 bases from J, with 9 bases between. The CDR3 has 13 residues. Germline lookup yields CDR1 SQVTM and CDR2 ANQGSEA. CDR3 residues: CSVARSSYNEQFF. CDR3 sequence (DNA): TGCAGCGTGGCAAGGAGCTCCTACAATGAGCAGTTCTTC.

The chain combines TRBV7-8 with TRBJ2-2; 7 nucleotides align to TRBD1. V lost 8 bases and J lost 6; bases outside the gene matches: 6. Germline V lookup: CDR1 SGHVS, CDR2 FQNEAQ. The CDR3 spans 13 residues. The CDR3 spells CASVDRWPGELFF. CDR3 DNA sequence: TGTGCCAGCGTGGACAGGTGGCCCGGGGAGCTGTTTTTT.

This chain uses TRBV19 with TRBJ2-7, with 10 positions matching TRBD1. This CDR3 has 14 residues. V lost 7 bases and J lost 6; bases outside the gene matches: 9. Germline V CDR1 and CDR2: LNHDA, SQIVND (reference sequence). The chain's CDR3 is CASTVDGTGAEQYF. CDR3 DNA sequence: TGTGCCAGTACCGTGGACGGGACAGGGGCCGAGCAGTACTTC.

The V call is TRBV5-8, the J call TRBJ2-3, with D possibly TRBD1 on 6 matching bases. Trimming cost V 2 bases and J 2 bases, with 9 bases left between them. The germline V gene encodes CDR1 SGHTS and CDR2 YDEGEE. The CDR3 sequence is 14 residues long. The CDR3 DNA is TGTGCCAGCAGCTTAACAGGGCACACAGATACGCAGTATTTT. Translated, it gives CASSLTGHTDTQYF.

The V call is TRBV5-1, the J call TRBJ2-7; tentatively, D is TRBD2 (5 bases). Germline V gene sequence: CDR1 SGHRS, CDR2 YFSETQ. The CDR3 is made up of 13 amino acids. V was clipped by 0 bases and J by 7 bases, with 11 bases between them. The CDR3 spells CASSLGGVREQYF. Written as DNA, the CDR3 is TGCGCCAGCAGCTTGGGGGGAGTCCGGGAGCAGTACTTC.

This clone was seen only once. The chain uses TRBV21-1 and TRBJ2-5; the table's D call of TRBD2 was not tested on the DNA. The J call is in doubt because the DNA end fits TRBJ2-7 better. TRBV21-1 is assigned pseudogene status. CDR3 length: 13 amino acids. The CDR3 DNA reads as TGTGCCAGCAGGAAAACCCCCCACTACGAGCAGTACTTC. Encoded protein: CASRKTPHYEQYF.

The chain carries TRBV9 and TRBJ2-3; the match to TRBD2 covers 8 bases. CDR3 size: 17 residues. V gave up 1 base and J gave up 3 bases; unmatched junction bases: 10. Germline-derived CDR1 and CDR2 are SGDLS and YYNGEE. This CDR3 is CASSVQSGRGGTDTQYF. Here the CDR3 DNA reads TGTGCCAGCAGCGTACAAAGCGGGAGAGGTGGAACAGATACGCAGTATTTT.

The chain is built from TRBV29-1 and TRBJ2-1; D gene unclear. CDR1 and CDR2 from the germline V gene are SQVTM and ANQGSEA. CDR3 length equals 16 residues. V was trimmed by 0 bases and J by 6 bases, leaving 18 bases between them. The CDR3 here is CSVEDRSVSSVNEQFF. The CDR3 DNA reads TGCAGCGTTGAAGATCGGTCGGTCTCCTCTGTCAATGAGCAGTTCTTC.

The genes are TRBV28 and TRBJ1-6; a possible D gene is TRBD1 (6 bases). Germline-derived CDR1 and CDR2 are MDHEN and SYDVKM. Trimming took 6 bases from V and 10 from J, leaving 19 bases between them. CDR3 length: 15 amino acids. CDR3 amino acids: CASRAGTSQGSPLHF. The CDR3 nucleotides are TGTGCCAGCAGGGCCGGGACATCGCAGGGCTCACCCCTCCACTTT.

The rearrangement joins TRBV7-2 to TRBJ1-1, with 8 bases matching TRBD1. CDR1 is SGHTA, CDR2 FQGNSA, per germline. The CDR3 has 16 residues. V lost 6 bases and J lost 3; bases outside the gene matches: 12. Here the CDR3 reads CASRGAGGSLDTEAFF. Here the CDR3 DNA reads TGTGCCAGCAGGGGGGCAGGGGGCTCTTTGGACACTGAAGCTTTCTTT.

The rearrangement joins TRBV28 to TRBJ2-7; a weak D match, TRBD1 (5 bases). V dropped 1 base and J dropped 5 bases, with 12 bases sitting between them. CDR3 size: 14 residues. From germline, CDR1 is MDHEN and CDR2 SYDVKM. CDR3: CASSLFPWGHEQYF. DNA of the CDR3: TGTGCCAGCAGTTTATTCCCTTGGGGCCACGAGCAGTACTTC.